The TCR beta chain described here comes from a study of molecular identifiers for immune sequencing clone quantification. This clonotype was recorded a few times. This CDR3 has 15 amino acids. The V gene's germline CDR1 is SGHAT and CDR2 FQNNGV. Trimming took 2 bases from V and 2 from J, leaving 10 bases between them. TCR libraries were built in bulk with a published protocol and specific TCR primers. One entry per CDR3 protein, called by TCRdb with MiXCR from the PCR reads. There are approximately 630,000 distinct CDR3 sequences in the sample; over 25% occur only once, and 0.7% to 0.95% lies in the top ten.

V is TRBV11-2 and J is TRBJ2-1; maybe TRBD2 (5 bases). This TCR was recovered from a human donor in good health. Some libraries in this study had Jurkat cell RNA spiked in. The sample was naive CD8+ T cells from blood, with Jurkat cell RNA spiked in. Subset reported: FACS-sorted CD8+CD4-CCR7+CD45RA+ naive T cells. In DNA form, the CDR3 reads TGTGCCAGCAGCTTATTCCCCGGGACCTACAATGAGCAGTTCTTC. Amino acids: CASSLFPGTYNEQFF.